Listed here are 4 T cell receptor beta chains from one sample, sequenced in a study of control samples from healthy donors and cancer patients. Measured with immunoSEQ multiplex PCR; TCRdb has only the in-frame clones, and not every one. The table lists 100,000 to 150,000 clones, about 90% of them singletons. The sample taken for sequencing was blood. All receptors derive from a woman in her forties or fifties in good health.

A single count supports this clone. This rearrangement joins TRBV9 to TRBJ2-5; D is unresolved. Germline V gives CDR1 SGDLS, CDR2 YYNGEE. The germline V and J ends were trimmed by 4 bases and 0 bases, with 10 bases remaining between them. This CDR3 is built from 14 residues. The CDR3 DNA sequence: TGTGCCAGCAGCCCGGAGTCATACCAAGAGACCCAGTACTTC. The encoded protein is CASSPESYQETQYF.

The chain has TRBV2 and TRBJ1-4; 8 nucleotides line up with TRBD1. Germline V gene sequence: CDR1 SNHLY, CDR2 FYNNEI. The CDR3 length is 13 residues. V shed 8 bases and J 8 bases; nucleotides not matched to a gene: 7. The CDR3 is CASVSHRGEKLFF. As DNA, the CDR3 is TGTGCCAGCGTGAGTCACAGGGGGGAAAAACTGTTTTTT.

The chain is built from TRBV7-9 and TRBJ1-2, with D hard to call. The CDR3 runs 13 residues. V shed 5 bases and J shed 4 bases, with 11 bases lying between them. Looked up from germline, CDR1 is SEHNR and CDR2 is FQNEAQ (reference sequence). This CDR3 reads CASSRGQVYGYTF. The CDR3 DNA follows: TGTGCCAGCAGCCGAGGGCAGGTCTATGGCTACACCTTC.

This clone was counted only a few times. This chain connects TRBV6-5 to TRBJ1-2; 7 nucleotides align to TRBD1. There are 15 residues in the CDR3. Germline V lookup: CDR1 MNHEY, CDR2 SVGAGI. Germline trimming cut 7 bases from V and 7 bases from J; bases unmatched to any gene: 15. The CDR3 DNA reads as TGTGCCAGCAACCCCGGACTCCGGGACAGAGTTGGCTACACCTTC. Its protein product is CASNPGLRDRVGYTF.